This TCR beta chain was sequenced for a study of shared clonotypes between healthy human individuals. Across the whole study: Three CD4 naive, three CD4 memory, two CD8 naive and one CD8 memory plate were used per donor. Overall study results and limits: Generation probabilities of non-shared clonotypes were lower (relative to those shared by all four donors).

The CDR3 contains 15 residues. Losses at the gene ends were 2 bases for V and 6 bases for J; bases not matched to a gene: 8. Germline V gene sequence: CDR1 SGHNT, CDR2 YYREEE (reference sequence). Sequencing was performed with immunoSEQ multiplex PCR; in TCRdb, only in-frame clones are kept and a portion is missing. The sample includes 1.5 million to 2.5 million clones, about 94% of them seen just once. On this clone itself: The antigen is undetermined.

Naive CD8 cells were CD45RO-negative, positively selected for CCR7, excluding terminally differentiated effector memory CD45RA+ cells. The specimen sequenced was naive CD8+ T cells sorted from blood. The V and J genes are TRBV5-4 and TRBJ2-7; 10 bases fit TRBD1. This TCR was sampled from a man aged 18 to 30 in good health. Here the CDR3 reads CASSLTGTGDFEQYF. CDR3 bases: TGTGCCAGCAGCTTAACCGGGACAGGGGATTTCGAGCAGTACTTC.